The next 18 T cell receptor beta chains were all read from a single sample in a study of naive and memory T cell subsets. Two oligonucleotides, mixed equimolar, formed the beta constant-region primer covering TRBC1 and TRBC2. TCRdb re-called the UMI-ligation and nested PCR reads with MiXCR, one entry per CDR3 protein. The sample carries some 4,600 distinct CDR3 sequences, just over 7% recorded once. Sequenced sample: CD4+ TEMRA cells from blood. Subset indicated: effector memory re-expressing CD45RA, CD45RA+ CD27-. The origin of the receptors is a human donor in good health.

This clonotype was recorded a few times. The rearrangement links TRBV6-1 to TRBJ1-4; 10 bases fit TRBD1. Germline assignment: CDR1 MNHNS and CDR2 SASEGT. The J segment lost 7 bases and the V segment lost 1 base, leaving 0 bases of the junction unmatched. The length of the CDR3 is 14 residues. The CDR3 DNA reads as TGTGCCAGCAGTGAAGGACAGGGGGCTGAAAAACTGTTTTTT. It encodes CASSEGQGAEKLFF.

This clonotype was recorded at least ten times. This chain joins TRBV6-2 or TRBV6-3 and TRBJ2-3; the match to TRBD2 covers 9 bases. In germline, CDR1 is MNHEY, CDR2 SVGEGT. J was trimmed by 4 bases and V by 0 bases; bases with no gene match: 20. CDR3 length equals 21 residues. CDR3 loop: CASSYSIAGDLREGRPDTQYF. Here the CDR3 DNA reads TGTGCCAGCAGTTACTCGATCGCCGGGGATTTGCGGGAGGGCCGGCCAGATACGCAGTATTTT.

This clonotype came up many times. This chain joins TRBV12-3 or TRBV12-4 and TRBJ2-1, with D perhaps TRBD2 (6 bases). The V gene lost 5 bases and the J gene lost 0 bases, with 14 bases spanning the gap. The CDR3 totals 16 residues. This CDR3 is CASSLFSGLSYNEQFF. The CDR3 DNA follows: TGTGCCAGCAGTCTCTTTAGCGGCCTCTCCTACAATGAGCAGTTCTTC.

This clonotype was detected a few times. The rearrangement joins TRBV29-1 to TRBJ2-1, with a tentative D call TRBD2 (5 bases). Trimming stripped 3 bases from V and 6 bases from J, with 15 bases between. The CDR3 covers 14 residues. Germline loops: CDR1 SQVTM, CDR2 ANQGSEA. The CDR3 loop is CSVDGLAGLNEQFF. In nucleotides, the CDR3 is TGCAGCGTTGACGGGCTAGCTGGCCTCAATGAGCAGTTCTTC.

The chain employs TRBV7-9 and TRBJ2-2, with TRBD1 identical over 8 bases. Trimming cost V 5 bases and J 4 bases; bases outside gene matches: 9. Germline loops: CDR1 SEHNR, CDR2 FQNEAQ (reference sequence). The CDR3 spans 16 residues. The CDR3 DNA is TGTGCCAGCAGCCGCCCGGACAGGGCGTTCACCGGGGAGCTGTTTTTT. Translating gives CASSRPDRAFTGELFF.

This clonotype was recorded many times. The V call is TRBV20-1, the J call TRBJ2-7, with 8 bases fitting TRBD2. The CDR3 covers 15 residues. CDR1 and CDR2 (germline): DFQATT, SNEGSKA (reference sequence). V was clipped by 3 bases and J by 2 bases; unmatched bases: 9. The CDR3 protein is CSASYGTSPTYEQYF. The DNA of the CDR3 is TGCAGTGCTAGTTACGGGACTAGTCCTACCTACGAGCAGTACTTC.

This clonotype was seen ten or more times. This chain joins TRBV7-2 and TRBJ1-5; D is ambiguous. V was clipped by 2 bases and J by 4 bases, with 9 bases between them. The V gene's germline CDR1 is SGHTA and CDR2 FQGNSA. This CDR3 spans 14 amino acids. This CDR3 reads CASSLLGFNQPQHF. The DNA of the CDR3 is TGTGCCAGCAGCTTACTCGGGTTTAATCAGCCCCAGCATTTT.

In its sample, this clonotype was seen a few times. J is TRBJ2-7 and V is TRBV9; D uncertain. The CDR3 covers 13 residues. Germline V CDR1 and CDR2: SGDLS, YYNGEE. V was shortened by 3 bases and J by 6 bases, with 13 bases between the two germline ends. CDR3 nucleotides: TGTGCCAGCAGCGCTCGACCAACGGGCGAGCAGTACTTC. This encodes CASSARPTGEQYF.

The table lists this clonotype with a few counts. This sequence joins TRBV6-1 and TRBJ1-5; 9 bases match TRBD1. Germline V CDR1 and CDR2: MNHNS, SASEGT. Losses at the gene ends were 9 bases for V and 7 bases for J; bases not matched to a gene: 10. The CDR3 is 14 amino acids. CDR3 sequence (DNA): TGTGCCAGTCGGGACAGGGTAACAGGGCAGCCCCAGCATTTT. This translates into CASRDRVTGQPQHF.

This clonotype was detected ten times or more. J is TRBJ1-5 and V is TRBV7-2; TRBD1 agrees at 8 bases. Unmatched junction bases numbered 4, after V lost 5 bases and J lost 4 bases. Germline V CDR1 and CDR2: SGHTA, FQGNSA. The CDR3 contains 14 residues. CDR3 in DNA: TGTGCCAGCAGCCCCGACAGGGGAAATCAGCCCCAGCATTTT. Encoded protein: CASSPDRGNQPQHF.

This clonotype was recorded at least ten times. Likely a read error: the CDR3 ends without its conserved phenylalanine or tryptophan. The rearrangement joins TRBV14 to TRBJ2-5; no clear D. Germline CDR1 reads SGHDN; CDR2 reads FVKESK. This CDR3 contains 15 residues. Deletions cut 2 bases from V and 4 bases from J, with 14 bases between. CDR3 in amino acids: CASSQSLDSPETQYV. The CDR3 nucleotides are TGTGCCAGCAGCCAAAGTCTGGATTCTCCAGAGACCCAGTACGTC.

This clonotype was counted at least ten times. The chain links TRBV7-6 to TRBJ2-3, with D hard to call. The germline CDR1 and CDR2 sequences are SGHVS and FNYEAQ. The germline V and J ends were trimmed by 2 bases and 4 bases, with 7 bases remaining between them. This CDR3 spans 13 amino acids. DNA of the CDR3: TGTGCCAGCAGCTTAATCCCGGCAGATACGCAGTATTTT. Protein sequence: CASSLIPADTQYF. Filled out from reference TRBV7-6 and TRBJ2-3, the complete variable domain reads GAGVSQSPRYKVTKRGQDVALRCDPISGHVSLYWYRQALGQGPEFLTYFNYEAQQDKSGLPNDRFSAERPEGSISTLTIQRTEQRDSAMYRCASSLIPADTQYFGPGTRLTVL.

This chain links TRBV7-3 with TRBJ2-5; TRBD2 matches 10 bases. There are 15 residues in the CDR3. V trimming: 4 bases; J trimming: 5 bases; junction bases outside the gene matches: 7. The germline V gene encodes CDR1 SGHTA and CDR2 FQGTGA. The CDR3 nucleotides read TGTGCCAGCAGCTCGTCCGGGACTAGCGACGAGACCCAGTACTTC. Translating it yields CASSSSGTSDETQYF.

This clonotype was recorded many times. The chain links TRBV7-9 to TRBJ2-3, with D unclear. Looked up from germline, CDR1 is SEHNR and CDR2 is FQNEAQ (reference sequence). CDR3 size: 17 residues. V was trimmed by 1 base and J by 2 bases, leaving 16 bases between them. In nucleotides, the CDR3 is TGTGCCAGCAGCTTAGAGGTGGCAGCCTGGGTCACAGATACGCAGTATTTT. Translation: CASSLEVAAWVTDTQYF.

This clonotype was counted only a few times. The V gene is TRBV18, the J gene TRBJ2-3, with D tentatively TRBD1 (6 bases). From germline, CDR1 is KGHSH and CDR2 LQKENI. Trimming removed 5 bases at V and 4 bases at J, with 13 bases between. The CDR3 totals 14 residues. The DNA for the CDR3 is TGTGCCAGCTCAAGGGCACAGGGCGCAGATACGCAGTATTTT. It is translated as CASSRAQGADTQYF. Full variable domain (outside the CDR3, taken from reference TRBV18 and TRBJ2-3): NAGVMQNPRHLVRRRGQEARLRCSPMKGHSHVYWYRQLPEEGLKFMVYLQKENIIDESGMPKERFSAEFPKEGPSILRIQQVVRGDSAAYFCASSRAQGADTQYFGPGTRLTVL.

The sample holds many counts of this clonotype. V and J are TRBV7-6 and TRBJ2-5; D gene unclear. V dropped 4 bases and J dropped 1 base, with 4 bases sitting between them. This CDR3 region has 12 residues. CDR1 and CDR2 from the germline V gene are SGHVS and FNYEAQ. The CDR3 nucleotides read TGTGCCAGCAGCTCAGTCCAAGAGACCCAGTACTTC. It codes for CASSSVQETQYF.

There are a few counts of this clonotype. The CDR3 here is CASSQENPSGRSAGANVLTF. The DNA for the CDR3 is TGCGCCAGCAGCCAAGAGAACCCTAGCGGGAGAAGCGCTGGGGCCAACGTCCTGACTTTC. The rearrangement uses TRBV4-3 and TRBJ2-6, with 10 bases identical to TRBD2. The V gene's germline CDR1 is LGHNA and CDR2 YSLEER. The CDR3 contains 20 residues. The V and J ends lost 0 bases and 2 bases, in that order; junction bases with no gene match: 10.

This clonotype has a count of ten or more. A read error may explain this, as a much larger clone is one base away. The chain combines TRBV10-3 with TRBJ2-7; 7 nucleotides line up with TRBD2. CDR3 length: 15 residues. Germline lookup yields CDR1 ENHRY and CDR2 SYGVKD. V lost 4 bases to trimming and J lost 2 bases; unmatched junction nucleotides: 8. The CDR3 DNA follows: TGTGCCATCAGTGCGGGACGAGCGGGACCCTACGAGCAGTACTTC. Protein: CAISAGRAGPYEQYF.